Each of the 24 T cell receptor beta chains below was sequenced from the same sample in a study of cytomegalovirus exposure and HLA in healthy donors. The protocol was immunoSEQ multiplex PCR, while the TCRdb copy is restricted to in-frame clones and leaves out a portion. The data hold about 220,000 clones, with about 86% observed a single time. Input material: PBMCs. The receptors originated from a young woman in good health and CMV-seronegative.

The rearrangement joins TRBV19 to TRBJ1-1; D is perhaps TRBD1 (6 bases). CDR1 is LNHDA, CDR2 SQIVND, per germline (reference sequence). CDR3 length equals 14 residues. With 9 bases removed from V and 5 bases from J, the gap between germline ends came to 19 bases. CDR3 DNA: TGTGCCAGCCGAAAGCAGGCGCAGGGGACTGAAGCTTTCTTT. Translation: CASRKQAQGTEAFF.

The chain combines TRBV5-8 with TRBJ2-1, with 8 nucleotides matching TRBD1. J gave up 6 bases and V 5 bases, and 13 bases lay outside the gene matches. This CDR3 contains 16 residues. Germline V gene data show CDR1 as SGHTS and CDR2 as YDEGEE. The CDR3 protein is CASRLNAGTGSNEQFF. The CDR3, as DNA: TGTGCCAGCAGACTCAATGCCGGGACAGGTTCCAATGAGCAGTTCTTC.

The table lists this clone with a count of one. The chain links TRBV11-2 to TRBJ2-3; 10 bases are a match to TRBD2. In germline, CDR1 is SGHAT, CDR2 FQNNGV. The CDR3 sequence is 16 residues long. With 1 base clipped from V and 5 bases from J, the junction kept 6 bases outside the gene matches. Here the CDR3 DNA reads TGTGCCAGCAGCTTAGGGAGCGGGAGGGCCGAAGATACGCAGTATTTT. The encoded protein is CASSLGSGRAEDTQYF. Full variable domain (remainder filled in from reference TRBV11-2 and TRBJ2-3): EAGVAQSPRYKIIEKRQSVAFWCNPISGHATLYWYQQILGQGPKLLIQFQNNGVVDDSQLPKDRFSAERLKGVDSTLKIQPAKLEDSAVYLCASSLGSGRAEDTQYFGPGTRLTVL.

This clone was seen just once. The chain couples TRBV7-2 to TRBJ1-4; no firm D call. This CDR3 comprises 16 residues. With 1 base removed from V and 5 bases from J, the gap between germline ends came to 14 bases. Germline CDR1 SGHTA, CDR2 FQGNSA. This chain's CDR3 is CASSLGRRPRNEKLFF. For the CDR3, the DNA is TGTGCCAGCAGCTTAGGACGGCGGCCAAGGAATGAAAAACTGTTTTTT.

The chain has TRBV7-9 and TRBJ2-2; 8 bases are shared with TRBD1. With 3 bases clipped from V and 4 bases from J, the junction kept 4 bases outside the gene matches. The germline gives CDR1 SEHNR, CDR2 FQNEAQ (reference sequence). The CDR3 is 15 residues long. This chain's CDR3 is CASSFQGAGTGELFF. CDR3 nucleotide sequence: TGTGCCAGCAGCTTTCAGGGGGCGGGCACCGGGGAGCTGTTTTTT.

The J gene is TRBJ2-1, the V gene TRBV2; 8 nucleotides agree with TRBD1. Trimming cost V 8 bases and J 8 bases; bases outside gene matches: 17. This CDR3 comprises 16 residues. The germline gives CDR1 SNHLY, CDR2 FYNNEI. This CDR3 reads CASGQGTRDWTHEQFF. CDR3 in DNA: TGTGCCAGCGGACAGGGAACTCGGGACTGGACTCATGAGCAGTTCTTC.

CDR3 sequence reads: CSVTKGDSAYEQYF. The CDR3, as DNA: TGCAGCGTCACAAAGGGGGACAGTGCCTACGAGCAGTACTTC. This chain joins TRBV29-1 and TRBJ2-7; the match to TRBD1 covers 7 bases. V lost 6 bases to trimming and J lost 2 bases; unmatched junction nucleotides: 10. Per germline, CDR1 SQVTM and CDR2 ANQGSEA. The CDR3 sequence is 14 residues long.

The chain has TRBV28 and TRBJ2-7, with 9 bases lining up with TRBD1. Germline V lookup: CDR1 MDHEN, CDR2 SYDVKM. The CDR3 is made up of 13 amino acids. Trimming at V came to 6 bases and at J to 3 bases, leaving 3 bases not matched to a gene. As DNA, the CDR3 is TGTGCCAGCAGCCGACAGGGGGACTACGAGCAGTACTTC. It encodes CASSRQGDYEQYF.

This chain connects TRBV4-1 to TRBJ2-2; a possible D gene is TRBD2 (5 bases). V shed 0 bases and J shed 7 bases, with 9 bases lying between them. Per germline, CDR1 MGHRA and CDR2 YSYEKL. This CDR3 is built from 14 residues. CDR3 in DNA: TGCGCCAGCAGCCAAGAACGACGGGGCGGGGAGCTGTTTTTT. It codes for CASSQERRGGELFF.

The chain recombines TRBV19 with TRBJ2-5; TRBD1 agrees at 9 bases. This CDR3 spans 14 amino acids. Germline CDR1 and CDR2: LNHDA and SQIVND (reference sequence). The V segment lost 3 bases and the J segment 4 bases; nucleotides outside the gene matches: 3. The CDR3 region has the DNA TGTGCCAGTAGTATTACAGGGGGCGGAGAGACCCAGTACTTC. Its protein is CASSITGGGETQYF. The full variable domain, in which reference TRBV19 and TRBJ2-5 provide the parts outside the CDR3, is DGGITQSPKYLFRKEGQNVTLSCEQNLNHDAMYWYRQDPGQGLRLIYYSQIVNDFQKGDIAEGYSVSREKKESFPLTVTSAQKNPTAFYLCASSITGGGETQYFGPGTRLLVL.

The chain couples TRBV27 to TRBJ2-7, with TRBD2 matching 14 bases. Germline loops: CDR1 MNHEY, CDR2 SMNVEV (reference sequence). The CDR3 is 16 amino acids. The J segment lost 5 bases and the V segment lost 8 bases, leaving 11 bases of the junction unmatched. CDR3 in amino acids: CASVPRGLAGVHEQYF. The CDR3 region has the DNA TGTGCCAGCGTTCCCCGGGGACTAGCGGGAGTCCACGAGCAGTACTTC.

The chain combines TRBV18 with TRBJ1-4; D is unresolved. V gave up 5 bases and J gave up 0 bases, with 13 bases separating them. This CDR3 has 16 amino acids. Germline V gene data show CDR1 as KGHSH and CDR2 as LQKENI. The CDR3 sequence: CASSSGIIATNEKLFF. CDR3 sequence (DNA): TGTGCCAGCTCATCGGGGATAATTGCAACTAATGAAAAACTGTTTTTT.

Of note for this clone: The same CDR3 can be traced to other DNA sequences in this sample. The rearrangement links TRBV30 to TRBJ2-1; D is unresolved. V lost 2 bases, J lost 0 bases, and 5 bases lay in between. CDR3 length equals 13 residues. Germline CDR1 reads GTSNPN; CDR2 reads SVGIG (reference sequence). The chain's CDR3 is CAWSPSSYNEQFF. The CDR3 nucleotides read TGTGCCTGGAGTCCGAGCTCCTACAATGAGCAGTTCTTC.

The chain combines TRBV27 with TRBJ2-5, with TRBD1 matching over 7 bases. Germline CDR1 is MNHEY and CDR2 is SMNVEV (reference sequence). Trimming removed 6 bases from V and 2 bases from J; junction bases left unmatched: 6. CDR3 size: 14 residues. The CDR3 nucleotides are TGTGCCAGCAGCTACCGGGACAGACAAGAGACCCAGTACTTC. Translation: CASSYRDRQETQYF.

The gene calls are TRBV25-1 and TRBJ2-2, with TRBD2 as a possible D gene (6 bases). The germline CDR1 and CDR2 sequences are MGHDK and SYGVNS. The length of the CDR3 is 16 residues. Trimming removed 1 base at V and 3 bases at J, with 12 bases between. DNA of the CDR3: TGTGCCAGCAGTGAATTGTCCGGGGAGGACACCGGGGAGCTGTTTTTT. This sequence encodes CASSELSGEDTGELFF.

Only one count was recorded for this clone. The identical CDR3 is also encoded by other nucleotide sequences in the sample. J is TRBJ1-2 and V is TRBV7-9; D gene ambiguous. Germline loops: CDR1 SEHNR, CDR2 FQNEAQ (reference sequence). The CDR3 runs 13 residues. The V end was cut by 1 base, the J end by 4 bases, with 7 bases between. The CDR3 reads CASSLVSGYGYTF. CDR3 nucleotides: TGTGCCAGCAGCTTAGTGTCGGGCTATGGCTACACCTTC.

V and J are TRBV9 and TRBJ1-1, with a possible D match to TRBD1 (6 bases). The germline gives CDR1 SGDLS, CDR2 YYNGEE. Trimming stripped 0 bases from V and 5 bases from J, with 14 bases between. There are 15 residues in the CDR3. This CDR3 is CASSVEGRGRTEAFF. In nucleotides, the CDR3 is TGTGCCAGCAGCGTAGAGGGCAGGGGACGGACTGAAGCTTTCTTT.

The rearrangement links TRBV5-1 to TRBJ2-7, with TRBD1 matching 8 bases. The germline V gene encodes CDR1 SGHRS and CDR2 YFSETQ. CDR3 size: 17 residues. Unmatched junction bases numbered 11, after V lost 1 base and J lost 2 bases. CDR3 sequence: CASSLIAQGAGAYEQYF. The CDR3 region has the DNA TGCGCCAGCAGCTTGATTGCCCAGGGGGCCGGAGCCTACGAGCAGTACTTC. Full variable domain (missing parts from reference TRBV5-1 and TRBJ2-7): KAGVTQTPRYLIKTRGQQVTLSCSPISGHRSVSWYQQTPGQGLQFLFEYFSETQRNKGNFPGRFSGRQFSNSRSEMNVSTLELGDSALYLCASSLIAQGAGAYEQYFGPGTRLTVT.

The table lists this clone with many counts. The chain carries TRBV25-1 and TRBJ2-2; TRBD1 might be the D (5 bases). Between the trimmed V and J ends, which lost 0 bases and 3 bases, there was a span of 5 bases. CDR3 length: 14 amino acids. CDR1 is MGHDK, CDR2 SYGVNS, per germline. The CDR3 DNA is TGTGCCAGCAGTGAATACAGGGACACCGGGGAGCTGTTTTTT. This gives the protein CASSEYRDTGELFF. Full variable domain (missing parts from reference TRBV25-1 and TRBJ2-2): EADIYQTPRYLVIGTGKKITLECSQTMGHDKMYWYQQDPGMELHLIHYSYGVNSTEKGDLSSESTVSRIRTEHFPLTLESARPSHTSQYLCASSEYRDTGELFFGEGSRLTVL.

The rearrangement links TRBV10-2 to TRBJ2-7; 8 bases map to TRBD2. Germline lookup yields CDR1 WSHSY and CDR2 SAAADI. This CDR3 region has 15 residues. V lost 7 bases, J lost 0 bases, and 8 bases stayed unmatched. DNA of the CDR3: TGCGCCAGCATCCGACTAGCGTCCAGCTCCTACGAGCAGTACTTC. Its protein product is CASIRLASSSYEQYF.

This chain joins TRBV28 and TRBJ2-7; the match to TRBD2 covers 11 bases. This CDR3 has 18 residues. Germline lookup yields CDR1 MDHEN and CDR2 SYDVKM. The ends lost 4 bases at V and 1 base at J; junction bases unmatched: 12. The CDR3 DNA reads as TGTGCCAGCAGTTCGATTGAATTAGCGGGAGGGGGGTCCTACGAGCAGTACTTC. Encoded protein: CASSSIELAGGGSYEQYF.

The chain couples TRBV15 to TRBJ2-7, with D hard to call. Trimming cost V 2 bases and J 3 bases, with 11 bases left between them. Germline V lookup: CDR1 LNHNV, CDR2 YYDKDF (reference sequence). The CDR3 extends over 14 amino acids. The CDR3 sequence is CATSRFSPGYEQYF. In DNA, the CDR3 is TGTGCCACCAGCAGATTTTCTCCGGGCTACGAGCAGTACTTC. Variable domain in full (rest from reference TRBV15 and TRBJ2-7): DAMVIQNPRYQVTQFGKPVTLSCSQTLNHNVMYWYQQKSSQAPKLLFHYYDKDFNNEADTPDNFQSRRPNTSFCFLDIRSPGLGDTAMYLCATSRFSPGYEQYFGPGTRLTVT.

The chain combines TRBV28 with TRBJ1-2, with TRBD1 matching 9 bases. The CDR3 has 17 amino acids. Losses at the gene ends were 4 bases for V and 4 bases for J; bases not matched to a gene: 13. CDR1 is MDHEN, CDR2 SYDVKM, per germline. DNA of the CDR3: TGTGCCAGCAGTTCCCCGCTGGTGGAACAGGGGGCCTATGGCTACACCTTC. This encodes CASSSPLVEQGAYGYTF.

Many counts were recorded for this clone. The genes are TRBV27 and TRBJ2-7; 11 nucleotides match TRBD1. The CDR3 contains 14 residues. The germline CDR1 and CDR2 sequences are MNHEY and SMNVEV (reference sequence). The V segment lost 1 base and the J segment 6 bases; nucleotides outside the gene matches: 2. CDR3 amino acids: CASSLYGTGGEQYF. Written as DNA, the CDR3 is TGTGCCAGCAGTTTATACGGGACAGGGGGCGAGCAGTACTTC.